This entry lists 7 T cell receptor beta chains sequenced from one sample in a study of CD8+ T cells in alopecia areata. In each case, RNA was isolated and then reverse transcribed into cDNA as the sequencing template. Measured with immunoSEQ multiplex PCR; TCRdb has only the in-frame clones, and not every one. This sample yields hundreds of thousands of clones, of which about three fifths are seen a single time; approximately 0.45% belongs to the top ten. The sequencing used CD4+ T cells sorted from blood, collected at week 0. These receptors all come from a human donor with alopecia areata.

The V gene is TRBV2, the J gene TRBJ2-7, with 9 bases that match TRBD1. The length of the CDR3 is 13 residues. J lost 4 bases, V lost 7 bases, and 5 bases had no gene match. The germline V gene encodes CDR1 SNHLY and CDR2 FYNNEI. CDR3 in amino acids: CASTRDREYEQYF. The DNA for the CDR3 is TGTGCCAGCACGCGGGACAGGGAGTACGAGCAGTACTTC.

V is TRBV5-1 and J is TRBJ1-1, with no clear D. The length of the CDR3 is 15 residues. The V end was cut by 6 bases, the J end by 2 bases, with 17 bases between. Germline CDR1 SGHRS, CDR2 YFSETQ. The CDR3 region is CASTKEVLSNTEAFF. The CDR3 coding sequence is TGCGCCAGCACTAAGGAGGTCTTGTCAAACACTGAAGCTTTCTTT.

The chain carries TRBV5-1 and TRBJ1-1; D is possibly TRBD1 (5 bases). V lost 3 bases, J lost 0 bases, and 21 bases lay in between. CDR3 length: 18 residues. Germline V gene lookup returns CDR1 SGHRS and CDR2 YFSETQ. This CDR3 reads CASSYIRDAAPVNTEAFF. The CDR3, as DNA: TGCGCCAGCAGCTACATCCGGGACGCTGCGCCGGTGAACACTGAAGCTTTCTTT.

This clone came up a few times. The chain couples TRBV7-9 to TRBJ1-4, with 8 positions matching TRBD1. CDR3 length: 15 amino acids. Germline CDR1 reads SEHNR; CDR2 reads FQNEAQ (reference sequence). J lost 6 bases, V lost 4 bases, and 7 bases had no gene match. In DNA form, the CDR3 reads TGTGCCAGCAGCTCGAAGACAGGGGTGGATGAAAAACTGTTTTTT. It encodes CASSSKTGVDEKLFF. Combining the CDR3 with reference TRBV7-9 and TRBJ1-4 gives the whole variable domain DTGVSQNPRHKITKRGQNVTFRCDPISEHNRLYWYRQTLGQGPEFLTYFQNEAQLEKSRLLSDRFSAERPKGSFSTLEIQRTEQGDSAMYLCASSSKTGVDEKLFFGSGTQLSVL.

This chain uses TRBV2 with TRBJ2-3, with 9 bases lining up with TRBD1. V dropped 5 bases and J dropped 5; count of bases not matched to a gene: 5. The length of the CDR3 is 14 residues. CDR1 is SNHLY and CDR2 is FYNNEI in the germline V gene. The CDR3 sequence: CASSKDRGGDTQYF. CDR3 in DNA: TGTGCCAGCAGTAAGGACAGGGGAGGAGATACGCAGTATTTT.

The chain combines TRBV2 with TRBJ1-3, with D perhaps matching TRBD1 (5 bases). Germline CDR1 and CDR2: SNHLY and FYNNEI. The CDR3 sequence is 15 residues long. V was pared by 6 bases and J by 0 bases, with 12 bases between. CDR3 loop: CASRDTYGSGNTIYF. The CDR3 coding sequence is TGTGCCAGCAGGGACACGTACGGCTCTGGAAACACCATATATTTT.

This clone appeared a few times. The chain links TRBV2 to TRBJ2-2; the D is unclear. V lost 6 bases and J lost 5, with 7 bases in between. Germline assignment: CDR1 SNHLY and CDR2 FYNNEI. This CDR3 is 12 amino acids long. The chain's CDR3 is CASRTRTGELFF. CDR3 coding DNA: TGTGCCAGCAGGACGAGGACCGGGGAGCTGTTTTTT.